This TCR beta chain was identified in a study of beta chain features in type 1 diabetes. V shed 0 bases, J shed 4 bases, and the junction held 10 bases outside the gene matches. The CDR3 runs 18 residues. From germline, CDR1 is SGHDT and CDR2 YYEEEE. CD45RO/CCR7/CD25/CD127/CD95/CD27 staining was used to isolate CD4+ naive, central memory, regulatory and stem cell-like memory cells by sorting. Purity above 98% was achieved in all sorted populations. Expressed TCRB transcripts got sequenced, as all isolated RNA was reverse transcribed. Assay used: immunoSEQ multiplex PCR; TCRdb lists only in-frame clones, some missing. Of a few hundred thousand clones in the sample, more than 9% were seen once.

Sequencing input: naive CD4+ T cells from blood. The rearrangement uses TRBV5-6 and TRBJ2-2; 9 bases match TRBD2. The TCR sequence derives from a young woman in good health. The CDR3, as DNA: TGTGCCAGCAGCTTGGAGTCGCTAGCGGGGCGCCTCACCGGGGAGCTGTTTTTT. It translates to CASSLESLAGRLTGELFF.